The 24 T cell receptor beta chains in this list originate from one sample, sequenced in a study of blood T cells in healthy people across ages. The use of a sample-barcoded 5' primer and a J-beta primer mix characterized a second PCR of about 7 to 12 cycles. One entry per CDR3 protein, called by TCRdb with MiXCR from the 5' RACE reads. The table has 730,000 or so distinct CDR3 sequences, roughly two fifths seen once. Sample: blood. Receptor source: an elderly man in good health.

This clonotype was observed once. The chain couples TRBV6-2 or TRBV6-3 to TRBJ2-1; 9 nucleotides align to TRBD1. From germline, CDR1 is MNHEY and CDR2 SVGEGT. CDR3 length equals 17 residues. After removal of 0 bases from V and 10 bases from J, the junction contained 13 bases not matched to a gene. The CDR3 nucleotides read TGTGCCAGCAGTTACTCGACAGGGACAGGGTGGTCCTACGAGCAGTTCTTC. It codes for CASSYSTGTGWSYEQFF.

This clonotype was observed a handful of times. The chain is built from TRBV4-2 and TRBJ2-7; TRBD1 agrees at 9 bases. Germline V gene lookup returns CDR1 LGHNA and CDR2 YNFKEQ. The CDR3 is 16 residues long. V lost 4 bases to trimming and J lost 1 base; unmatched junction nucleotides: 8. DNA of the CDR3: TGTGCCAGCAGCCGAAAACTGGGACAGGGATCCTACGAGCAGTACTTC. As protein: CASSRKLGQGSYEQYF.

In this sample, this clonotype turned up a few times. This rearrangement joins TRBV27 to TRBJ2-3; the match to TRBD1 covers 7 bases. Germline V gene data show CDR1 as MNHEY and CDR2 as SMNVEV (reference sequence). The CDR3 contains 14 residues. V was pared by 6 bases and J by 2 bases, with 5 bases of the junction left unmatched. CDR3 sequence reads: CASRPGQHTDTQYF. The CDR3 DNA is TGTGCCAGCAGGCCGGGACAGCACACAGATACGCAGTATTTT.

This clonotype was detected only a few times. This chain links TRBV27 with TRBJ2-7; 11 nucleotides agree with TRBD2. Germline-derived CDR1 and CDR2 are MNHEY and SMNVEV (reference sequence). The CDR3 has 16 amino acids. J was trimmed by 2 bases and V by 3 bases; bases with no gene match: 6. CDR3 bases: TGTGCCAGCAGTTTCGCTAGCGGGAGGCAAACCTACGAGCAGTACTTC. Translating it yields CASSFASGRQTYEQYF.

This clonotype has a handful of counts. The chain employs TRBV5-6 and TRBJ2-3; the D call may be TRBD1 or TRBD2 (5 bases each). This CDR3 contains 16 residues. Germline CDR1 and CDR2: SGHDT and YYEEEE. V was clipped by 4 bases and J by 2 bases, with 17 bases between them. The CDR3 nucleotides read TGTGCCAGCAGCCTCGGGACGGTTAAGTACACAGATACGCAGTATTTT. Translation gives CASSLGTVKYTDTQYF.

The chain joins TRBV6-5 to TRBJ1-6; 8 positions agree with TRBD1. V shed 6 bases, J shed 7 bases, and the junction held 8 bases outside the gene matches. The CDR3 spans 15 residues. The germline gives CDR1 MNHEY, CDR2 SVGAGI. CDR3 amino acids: CASSPDRAWNSPLHF. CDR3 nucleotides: TGTGCCAGCAGCCCGGACAGGGCTTGGAATTCACCCCTCCACTTT.

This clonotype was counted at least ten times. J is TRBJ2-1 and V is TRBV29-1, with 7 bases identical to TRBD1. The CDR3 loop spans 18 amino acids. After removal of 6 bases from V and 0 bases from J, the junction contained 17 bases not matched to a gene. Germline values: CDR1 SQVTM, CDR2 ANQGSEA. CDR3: CSVIGQVGQPSSYNEQFF. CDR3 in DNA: TGCAGCGTGATCGGACAGGTAGGCCAACCCAGCTCCTACAATGAGCAGTTCTTC.

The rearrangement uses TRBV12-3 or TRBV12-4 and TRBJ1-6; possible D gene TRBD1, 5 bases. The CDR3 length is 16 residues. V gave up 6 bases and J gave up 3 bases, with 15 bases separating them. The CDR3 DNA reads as TGTGCCAGCAGCGAAGGGACCACCTTCTATAATTCACCCCTCCACTTT. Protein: CASSEGTTFYNSPLHF.

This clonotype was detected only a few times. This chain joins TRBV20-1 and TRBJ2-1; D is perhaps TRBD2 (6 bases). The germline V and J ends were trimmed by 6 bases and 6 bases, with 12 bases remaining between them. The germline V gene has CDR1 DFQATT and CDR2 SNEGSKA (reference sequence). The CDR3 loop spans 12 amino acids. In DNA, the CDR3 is TGCAGTGCCACAACTAGCTCCAATGAGCAGTTCTTC. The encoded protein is CSATTSSNEQFF.

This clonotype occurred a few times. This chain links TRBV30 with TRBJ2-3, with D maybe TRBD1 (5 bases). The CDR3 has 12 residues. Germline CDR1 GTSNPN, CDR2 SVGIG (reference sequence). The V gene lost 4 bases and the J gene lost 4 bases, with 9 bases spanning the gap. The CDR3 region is CAWNPRADTQYF. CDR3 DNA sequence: TGTGCCTGGAACCCCAGGGCAGATACGCAGTATTTT.

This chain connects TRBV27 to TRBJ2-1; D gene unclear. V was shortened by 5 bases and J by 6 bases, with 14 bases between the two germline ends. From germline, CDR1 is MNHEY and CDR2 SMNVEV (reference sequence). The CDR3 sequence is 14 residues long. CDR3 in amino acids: CASSVNGLGNEQFF. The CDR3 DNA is TGTGCCAGCAGTGTAAACGGGCTGGGCAATGAGCAGTTCTTC.

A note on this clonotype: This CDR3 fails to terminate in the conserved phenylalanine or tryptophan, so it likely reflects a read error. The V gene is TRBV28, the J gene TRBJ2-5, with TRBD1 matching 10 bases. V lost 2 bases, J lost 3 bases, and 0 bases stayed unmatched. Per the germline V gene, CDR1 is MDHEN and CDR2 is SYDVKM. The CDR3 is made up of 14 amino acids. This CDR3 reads CASSLGTGEETQYS. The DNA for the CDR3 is TGTGCCAGCAGTTTAGGGACAGGGGAAGAGACCCAGTACTCC.

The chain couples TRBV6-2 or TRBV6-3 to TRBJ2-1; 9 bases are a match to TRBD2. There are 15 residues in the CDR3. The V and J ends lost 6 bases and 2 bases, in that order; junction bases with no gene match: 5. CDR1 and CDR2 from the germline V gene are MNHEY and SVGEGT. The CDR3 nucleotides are TGTGCCAGCAGACGGACTAGCGTTACCTACAATGAGCAGTTCTTC. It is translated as CASRRTSVTYNEQFF.

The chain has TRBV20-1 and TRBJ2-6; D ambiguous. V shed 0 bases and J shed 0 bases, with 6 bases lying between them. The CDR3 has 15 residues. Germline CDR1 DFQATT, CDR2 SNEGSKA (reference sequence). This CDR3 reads CSARELASGANVLTF. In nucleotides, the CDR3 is TGCAGTGCTAGAGAGCTCGCCTCTGGGGCCAACGTCCTGACTTTC.

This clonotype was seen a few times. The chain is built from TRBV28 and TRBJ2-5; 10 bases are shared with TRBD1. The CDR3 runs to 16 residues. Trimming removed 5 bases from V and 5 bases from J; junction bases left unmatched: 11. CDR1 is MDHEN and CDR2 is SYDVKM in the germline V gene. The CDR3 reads CASSPQTGGAWETQYF. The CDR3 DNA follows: TGTGCCAGCAGTCCTCAGACAGGGGGCGCATGGGAGACCCAGTACTTC.

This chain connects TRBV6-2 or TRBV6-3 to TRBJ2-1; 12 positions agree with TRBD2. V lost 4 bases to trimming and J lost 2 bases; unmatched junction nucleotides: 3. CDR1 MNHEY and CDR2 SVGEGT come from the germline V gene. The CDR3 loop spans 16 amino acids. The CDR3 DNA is TGTGCCAGCAGTTCCCCTAGCGGGAGGGCCTACAATGAGCAGTTCTTC. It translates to CASSSPSGRAYNEQFF.

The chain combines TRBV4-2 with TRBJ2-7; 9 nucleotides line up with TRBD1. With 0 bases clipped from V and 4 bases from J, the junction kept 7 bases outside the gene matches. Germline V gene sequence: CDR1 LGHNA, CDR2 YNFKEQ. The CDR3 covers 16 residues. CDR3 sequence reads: CASSQDLGQGLYEQYF. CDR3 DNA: TGTGCCAGCAGCCAAGATTTGGGACAGGGCTTATACGAGCAGTACTTC.

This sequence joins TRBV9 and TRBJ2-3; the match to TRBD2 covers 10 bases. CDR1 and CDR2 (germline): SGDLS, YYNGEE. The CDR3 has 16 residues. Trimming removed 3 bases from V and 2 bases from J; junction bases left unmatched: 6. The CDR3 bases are TGTGCCAGCAGCGCGCTAGCGGGAGATACCACAGATACGCAGTATTTT. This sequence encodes CASSALAGDTTDTQYF.

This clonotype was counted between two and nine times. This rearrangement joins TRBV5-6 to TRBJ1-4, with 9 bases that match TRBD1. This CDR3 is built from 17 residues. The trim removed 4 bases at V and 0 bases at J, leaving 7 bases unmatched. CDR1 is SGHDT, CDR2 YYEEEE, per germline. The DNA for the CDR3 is TGTGCCAGCAGCCGAATTACAGGGGGCGCAACTAATGAAAAACTGTTTTTT. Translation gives CASSRITGGATNEKLFF.

The CDR3 DNA reads TGTGCCAGCAGTGAAGCTGACTTTATTCAGTACTTC. It encodes CASSEADFIQYF. The rearrangement uses TRBV6-1 and TRBJ2-4; D is ambiguous. The CDR3 extends over 12 amino acids. Germline loops: CDR1 MNHNS, CDR2 SASEGT. V gave up 0 bases and J gave up 10 bases, with 7 bases separating them.

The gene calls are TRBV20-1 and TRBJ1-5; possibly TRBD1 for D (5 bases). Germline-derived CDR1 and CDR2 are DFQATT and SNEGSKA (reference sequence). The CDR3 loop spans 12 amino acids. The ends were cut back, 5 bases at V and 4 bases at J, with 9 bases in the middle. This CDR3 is CSAGKGNQPQHF. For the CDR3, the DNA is TGCAGTGCTGGTAAGGGGAATCAGCCCCAGCATTTT.

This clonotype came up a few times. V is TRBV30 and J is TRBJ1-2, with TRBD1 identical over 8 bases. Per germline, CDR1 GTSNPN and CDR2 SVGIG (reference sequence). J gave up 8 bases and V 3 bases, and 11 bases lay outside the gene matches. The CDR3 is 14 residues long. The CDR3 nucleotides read TGTGCCTGGAGAGGCCCCAGGGGGCTCGAGGGCTACACCTTC. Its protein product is CAWRGPRGLEGYTF. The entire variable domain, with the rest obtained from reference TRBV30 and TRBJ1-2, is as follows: SQTIHQWPATLVQPVGSPLSLECTVEGTSNPNLYWYRQAAGRGLQLLFYSVGIGQISSEVPQNLSASRPQDRQFILSSKKLLLSDSGFYLCAWRGPRGLEGYTFGSGTRLTVV.

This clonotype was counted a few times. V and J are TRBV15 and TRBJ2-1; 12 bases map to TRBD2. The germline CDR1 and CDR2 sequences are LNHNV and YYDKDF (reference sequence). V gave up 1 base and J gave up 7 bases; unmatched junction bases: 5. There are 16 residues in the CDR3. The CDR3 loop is CATSRALAGGSNEQFF. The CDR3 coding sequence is TGTGCCACCAGCAGAGCGCTAGCGGGAGGGTCGAATGAGCAGTTCTTC.

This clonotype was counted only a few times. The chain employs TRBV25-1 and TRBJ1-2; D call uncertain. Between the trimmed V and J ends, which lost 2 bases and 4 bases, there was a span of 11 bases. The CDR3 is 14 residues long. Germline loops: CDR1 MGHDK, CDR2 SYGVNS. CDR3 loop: CASSEGTAFYGYTF. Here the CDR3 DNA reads TGTGCCAGCAGTGAAGGAACAGCTTTCTATGGCTACACCTTC.